This entry describes one T cell receptor beta chain. Germline loops: CDR1 SGHTA, CDR2 FQGNSA. Trimming cost V 0 bases and J 9 bases, with 15 bases left between them. The CDR3 length is 15 residues. TCRdb passed the 5' RACE reads through MiXCR, listing each CDR3 protein once. The sample holds about 25,000 distinct CDR3 sequences; approximately 4.8% are singletons and the top ten take around 10%. This specimen comes from a study of early T cells in non-severe SARS-CoV-2 infection. Study at large: Sequencing input comprised bulk RNA from unsorted whole blood; chain pairing was not available.

Sequencing was performed on whole blood. The sequence was collected from an adult who was a healthcare worker with PCR-confirmed SARS-CoV-2 infection or an uninfected control (not recorded which). The chain is built from TRBV7-2 and TRBJ2-1; D is possibly TRBD2 (6 bases). The chain's CDR3 is CASSLAFASASEQFF. As DNA, the CDR3 is TGTGCCAGCAGCTTAGCGTTTGCTAGCGCAAGTGAGCAGTTCTTC.